The TCR beta chain under discussion was sequenced for a study of cytomegalovirus exposure and HLA in healthy donors. At the level of the study: One earlier analysis, a look at around 170 million T cells, found about 100 million unique TCR beta sequences.

The PCR ran on 60 Vbeta and 13 Jbeta primers. Clones were sequenced by immunoSEQ multiplex PCR, and TCRdb holds only the in-frame ones, with some missing. With more than 30,000 clones in the sample, the ten largest clones hold 7% to 9.5%. Trimming took off 4 bases at V and 3 bases at J, with 10 bases between the two ends. The CDR3 spans 13 residues. Looked up from germline, CDR1 is SGHRS and CDR2 is YFSETQ. This rearrangement joins TRBV5-1 to TRBJ2-5, with a tentative D call TRBD2 (5 bases). Sequenced input: PBMCs. This TCR came from a man aged 40-49 years in good health and CMV-seropositive. The CDR3 nucleotides read TGCGCCAGCAGCAGGTCGCGGGAAGAGACCCAGTACTTC. As protein: CASSRSREETQYF.